A selection of T cell receptor beta chains follows, all from one sample in a study of CD8+CD57+ T cells in acquired aplastic anemia. TCRdb processed the reads anew with MiXCR; each CDR3 protein has one entry. This sample yields around 200,000 distinct CDR3 sequences, of which roughly half are seen a single time; 16% belongs to the top ten. Sequenced material: sorted CD4+, CD8+, or CD8+CD57+ T cells (not recorded which) from PBMCs. The source is a human donor in good health, serving as a control. CDR3s include the opening cysteine and the closing phenylalanine or tryptophan. D genes are given only for firm matches.

>-|TRBV29-1|TRBJ1-1
CSVGTFGATEAFF
>-|TRBV12-3/TRBV12-4|TRBJ1-6
CASSSGLHNSPPHF
>-|TRBV28|TRBJ1-5
CASRPGTPNQPQHF
>TRBD2|TRBV7-6|TRBJ2-1
CASSWKLAAYNEQFF
>TRBD1|TRBV11-2|TRBJ1-4
CASSPRGLQGANEKLFF
>-|TRBV11-2|TRBJ2-5
CASTRAWETQYF
>TRBD2|TRBV7-2|TRBJ2-7
CASGSGGTYEQYF
>-|TRBV12-3/TRBV12-4|TRBJ1-5
CASSSDNQPQHF
>-|TRBV29-1|TRBJ2-7
CSVAVGYEQYF
>TRBD2|TRBV10-1|TRBJ2-5
CASSESTSGLQETQYF